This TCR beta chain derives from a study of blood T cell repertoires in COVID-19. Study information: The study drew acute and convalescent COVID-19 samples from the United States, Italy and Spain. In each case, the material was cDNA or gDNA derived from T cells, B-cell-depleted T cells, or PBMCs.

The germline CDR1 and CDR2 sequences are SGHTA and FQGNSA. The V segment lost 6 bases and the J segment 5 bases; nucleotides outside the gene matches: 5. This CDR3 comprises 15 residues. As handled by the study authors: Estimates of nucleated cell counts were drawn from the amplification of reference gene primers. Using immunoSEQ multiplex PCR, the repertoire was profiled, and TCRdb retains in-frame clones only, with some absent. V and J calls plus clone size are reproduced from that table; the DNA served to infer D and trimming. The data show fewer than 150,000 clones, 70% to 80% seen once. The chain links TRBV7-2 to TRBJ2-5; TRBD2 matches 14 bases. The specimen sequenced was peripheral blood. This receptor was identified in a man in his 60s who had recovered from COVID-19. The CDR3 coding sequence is TGTGCCAGCAGGCAGACTAGCGGGGGGGCCGAGACCCAGTACTTC. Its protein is CASRQTSGGAETQYF.